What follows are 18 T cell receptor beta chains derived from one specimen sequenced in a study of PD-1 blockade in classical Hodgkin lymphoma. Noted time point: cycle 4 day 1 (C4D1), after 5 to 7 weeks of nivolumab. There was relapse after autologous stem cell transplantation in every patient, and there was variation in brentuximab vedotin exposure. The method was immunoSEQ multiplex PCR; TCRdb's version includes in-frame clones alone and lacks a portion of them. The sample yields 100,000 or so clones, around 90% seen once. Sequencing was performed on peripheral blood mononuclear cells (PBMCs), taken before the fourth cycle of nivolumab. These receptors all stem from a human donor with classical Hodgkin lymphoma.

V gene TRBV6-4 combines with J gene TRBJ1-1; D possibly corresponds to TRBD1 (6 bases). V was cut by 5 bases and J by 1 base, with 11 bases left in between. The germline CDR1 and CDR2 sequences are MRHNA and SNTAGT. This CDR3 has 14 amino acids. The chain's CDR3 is CASSPQGKNTEAFF. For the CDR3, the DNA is TGTGCCAGCAGTCCACAGGGAAAGAACACTGAAGCTTTCTTT.

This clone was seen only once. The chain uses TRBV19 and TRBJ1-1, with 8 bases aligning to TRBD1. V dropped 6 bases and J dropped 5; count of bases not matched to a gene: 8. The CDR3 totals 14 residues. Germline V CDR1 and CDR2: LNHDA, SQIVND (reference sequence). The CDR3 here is CASRQDRGWTEAFF. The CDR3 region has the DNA TGTGCCAGTAGACAAGACAGGGGATGGACTGAAGCTTTCTTT.

The CDR3 reads CASSWDGRSSYGYF. CDR3 DNA sequence: TGTGCCAGCAGTTGGGACGGAAGGAGCTCTTACGGATATTTT. The chain links TRBV27 to TRBJ2-3; either TRBD1 or TRBD2 may fit D (5 bases each). From germline, CDR1 is MNHEY and CDR2 SMNVEV (reference sequence). The CDR3 extends over 14 amino acids. V lost 4 bases and J 15 bases, leaving 23 bases between the germline ends.

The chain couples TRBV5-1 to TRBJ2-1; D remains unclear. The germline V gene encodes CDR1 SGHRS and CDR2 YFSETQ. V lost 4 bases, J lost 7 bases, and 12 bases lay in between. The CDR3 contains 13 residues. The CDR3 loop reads CASSPLGPNEQFF. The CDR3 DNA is TGCGCCAGCAGCCCCTTAGGGCCTAATGAGCAGTTCTTC.

The CDR3 bases are TGTGCCAGCAGTGAACTAGGCAGGACCCTAAACCAGCCCCAGCATTTT. Protein sequence: CASSELGRTLNQPQHF. This chain connects TRBV2 to TRBJ1-5, with D uncertain. This CDR3 has 16 amino acids. V lost 2 bases, J lost 7 bases, and 18 bases lay in between. Germline V gives CDR1 SNHLY, CDR2 FYNNEI. The whole variable domain, remainder taken from reference TRBV2 and TRBJ1-5, is EPEVTQTPSHQVTQMGQEVILRCVPISNHLYFYWYRQILGQKVEFLVSFYNNEISEKSEIFDDQFSVERPDGSNFTLKIRSTKLEDSAMYFCASSELGRTLNQPQHFGDGTRLSIL.

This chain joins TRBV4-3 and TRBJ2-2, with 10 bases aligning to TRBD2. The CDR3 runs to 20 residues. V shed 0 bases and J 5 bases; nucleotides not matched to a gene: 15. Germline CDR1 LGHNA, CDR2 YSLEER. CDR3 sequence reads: CASSQDRRSASGSFTGELFF. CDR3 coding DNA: TGCGCCAGCAGCCAAGATCGACGGTCCGCTAGCGGGAGCTTTACCGGGGAGCTGTTTTTT.

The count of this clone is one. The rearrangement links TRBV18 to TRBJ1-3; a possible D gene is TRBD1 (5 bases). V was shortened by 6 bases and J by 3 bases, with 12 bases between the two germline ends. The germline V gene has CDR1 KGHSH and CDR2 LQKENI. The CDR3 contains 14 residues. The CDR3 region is CASSQSGRGNTIYF. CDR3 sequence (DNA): TGTGCCAGCTCCCAGTCAGGGCGTGGAAACACCATATATTTT.

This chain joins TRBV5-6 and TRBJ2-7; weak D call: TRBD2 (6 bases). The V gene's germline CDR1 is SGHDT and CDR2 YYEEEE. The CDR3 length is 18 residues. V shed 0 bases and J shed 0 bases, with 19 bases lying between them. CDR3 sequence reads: CASSLVPSTGGDSYEQYF. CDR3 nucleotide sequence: TGTGCCAGCAGCTTGGTTCCCTCTACTGGAGGGGACTCCTACGAGCAGTACTTC.

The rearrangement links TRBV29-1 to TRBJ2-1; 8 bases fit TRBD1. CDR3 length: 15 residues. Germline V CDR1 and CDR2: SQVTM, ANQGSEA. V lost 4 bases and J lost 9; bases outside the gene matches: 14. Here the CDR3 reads CSVAPQGARVGEQFF. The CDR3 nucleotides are TGCAGCGTTGCCCCCCAGGGGGCGCGGGTAGGTGAGCAGTTCTTC.

CDR3 bases: TGCACCAGCAGCCAAGAGTTGGGACTAGCGGAGGGGGACAACACCGGGGAGCTGTTTTTT. Its translation: CTSSQELGLAEGDNTGELFF. V and J are TRBV1 and TRBJ2-2; the table calls TRBD2, which could not be checked here. TRBV1 is designated a pseudogene. There are 20 residues in the CDR3.

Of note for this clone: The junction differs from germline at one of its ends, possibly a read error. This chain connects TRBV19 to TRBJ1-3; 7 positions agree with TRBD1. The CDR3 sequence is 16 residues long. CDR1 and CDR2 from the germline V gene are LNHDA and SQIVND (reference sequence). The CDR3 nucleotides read TGTGCCAGTAGTCTAGAGACAGGGCTGTCTGGAAACACCATATATTTT. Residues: CASSLETGLSGNTIYF.

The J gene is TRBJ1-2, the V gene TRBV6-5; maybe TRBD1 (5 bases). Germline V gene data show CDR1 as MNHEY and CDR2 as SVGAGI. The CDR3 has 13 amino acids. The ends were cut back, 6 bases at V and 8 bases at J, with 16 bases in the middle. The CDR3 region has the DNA TGTGCCAGCAGACCGGGACGGGACTCGGGCTACACCTTC. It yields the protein CASRPGRDSGYTF.

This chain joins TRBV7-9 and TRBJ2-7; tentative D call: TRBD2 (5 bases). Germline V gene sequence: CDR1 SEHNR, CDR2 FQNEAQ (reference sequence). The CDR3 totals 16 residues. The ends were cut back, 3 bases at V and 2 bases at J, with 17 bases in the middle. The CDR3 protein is CASSFHYGEGAYEQYF. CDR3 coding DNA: TGTGCCAGCAGCTTTCACTATGGCGAGGGCGCCTACGAGCAGTACTTC.

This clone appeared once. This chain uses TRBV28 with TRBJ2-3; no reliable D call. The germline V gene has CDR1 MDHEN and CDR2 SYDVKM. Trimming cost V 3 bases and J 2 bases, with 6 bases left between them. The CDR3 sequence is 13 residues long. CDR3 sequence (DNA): TGTGCCAGCAGTTTGGATTCCACAGATACGCAGTATTTT. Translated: CASSLDSTDTQYF.

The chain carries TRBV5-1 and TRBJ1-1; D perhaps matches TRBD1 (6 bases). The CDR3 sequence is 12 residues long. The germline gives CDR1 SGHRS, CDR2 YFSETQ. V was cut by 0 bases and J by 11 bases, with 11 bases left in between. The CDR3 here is CASSLEGRGAFF. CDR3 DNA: TGCGCCAGCAGCTTGGAAGGAAGGGGGGCTTTCTTT.

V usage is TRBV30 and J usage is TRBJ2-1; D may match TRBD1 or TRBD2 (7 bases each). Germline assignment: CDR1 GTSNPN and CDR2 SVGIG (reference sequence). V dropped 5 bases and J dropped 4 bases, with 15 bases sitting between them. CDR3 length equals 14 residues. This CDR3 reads CAWQTGTIYNEQFF. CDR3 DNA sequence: TGTGCCTGGCAGACAGGGACTATTTACAATGAGCAGTTCTTC.

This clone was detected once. The CDR3 protein is CASSLSKLGNYSNQPQHF. In DNA form, the CDR3 reads TGTGCCAGCAGTTTATCCAAATTAGGAAATTATAGCAATCAGCCCCAGCATTTT. The chain is built from TRBV28 and TRBJ1-5; D gene uncertain. Trimming took off 1 base at V and 0 bases at J, with 16 bases between the two ends. CDR1 and CDR2 (germline): MDHEN, SYDVKM. The CDR3 consists of 18 residues.

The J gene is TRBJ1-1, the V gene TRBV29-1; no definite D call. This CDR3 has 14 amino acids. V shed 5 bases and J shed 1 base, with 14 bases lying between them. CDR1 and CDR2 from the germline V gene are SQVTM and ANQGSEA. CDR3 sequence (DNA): TGCAGCGTTCGATTCCTCGAAGAGAACACTGAAGCTTTCTTT. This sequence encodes CSVRFLEENTEAFF.